This T cell receptor (beta chain) originates from a study of early T cells in non-severe SARS-CoV-2 infection (dated by TCRdb to about 2021). Regarding the study in general: Because TCR sequencing relied on bulk RNA taken from unsorted whole blood, pairing of alpha and beta chains was not possible. What the research found in general, with its limitations: VDJdb matching was skewed toward anti-spike CD8 responses, so virus-specific expansions were likely underestimated and private and CD4 specificities were missed.

The method behind the library was 5' RACE. Instrument on record: NextSeq 500. The TCR library protocol attached unique molecular identifiers to individual cDNA molecules to correct for sequencing error and PCR bias. TCR alpha and beta chains were both sequenced, and the abundances of alpha and beta sequences in each sample were closely correlated with each other. The original pipeline was this. Decombinator V4 was used to annotate TCR sequences for V gene, J gene and CDR3. TCRs were defined as expanded if a significant change between any two time points was detected under a Poisson model with p below 0.0001. TCR abundances were normalised to the total number of TCRs sequenced per sample and were expressed as counts per million. TRAV1-2 paired with TRAJ12, TRAJ20 or TRAJ33 defined MAIT TCRs, while TRAV10 paired with TRAJ18 defined iNKT TCRs. VDJdb, accessed 1 November 2021, was searched for CMV, EBV and SARS-CoV-2 annotated TCRs, excluding TCRs annotated for multiple antigens. Starting from the raw public reads, TCRdb applied fastp trimming at Q25, assembled clones with MiXCR and retained in-frame beta chains. Duplicate CDR3 protein sequences are folded into a single record with the most common DNA and genes. The V and J calls follow TCRdb's processing rather than the paper's. The sample has 25,000 to 35,000 distinct CDR3 sequences on record, over 6.5% of them singletons. Of the sample, approximately 35% falls within the top ten clones.

For CDR1 and CDR2, the germline V gene lists SGHDT and YYEEEE. Inclusive of the bounding cysteine and phenylalanine, the CDR3 is 16 residues long. Solely the CDR3 DNA is kept, with 48 bases framed from the first base. V is cut back by 4 bases and J by 5 bases, with 4 bases in the junction unmatched. This was a case-control study nested in a cohort of healthcare workers in London, UK, who had nasopharyngeal swab PCR tests and blood samples taken every week. Between 23 and 31 March 2020, the week of the UK lockdown, healthcare workers were enrolled and then followed up weekly for as long as 16 weeks. Ten or more counts support this clonotype. Its antigen is currently not known. Per-base qualities were not stored, and no clone one base away is much larger.

The TCR originated in an adult who was a healthcare worker with PCR-confirmed SARS-CoV-2 infection or an uninfected control (not recorded which). What was sequenced was whole blood. The sequence joins TRBV5-6 to TRBJ2-2; 14 middle bases align to TRBD2. The DNA is TGTGCCAGCAGCCACGGACTAGCGGGAGGAACCGGGGAGCTGTTTTTT. Translated, this is CASSHGLAGGTGELFF.